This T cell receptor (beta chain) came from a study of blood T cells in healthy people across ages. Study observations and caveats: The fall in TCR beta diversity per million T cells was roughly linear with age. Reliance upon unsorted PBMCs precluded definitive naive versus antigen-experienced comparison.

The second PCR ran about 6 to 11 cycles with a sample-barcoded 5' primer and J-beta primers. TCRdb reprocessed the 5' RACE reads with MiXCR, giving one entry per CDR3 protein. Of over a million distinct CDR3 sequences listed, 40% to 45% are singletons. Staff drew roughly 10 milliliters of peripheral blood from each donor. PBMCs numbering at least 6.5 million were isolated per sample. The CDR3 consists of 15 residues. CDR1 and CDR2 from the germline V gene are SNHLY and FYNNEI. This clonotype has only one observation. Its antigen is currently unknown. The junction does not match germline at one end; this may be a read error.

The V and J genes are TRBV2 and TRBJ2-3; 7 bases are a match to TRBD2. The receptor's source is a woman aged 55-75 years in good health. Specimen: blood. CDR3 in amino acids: CASSDPAGTADTQYF. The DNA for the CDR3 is TGTGCCAGCAGTGACCCAGCGGGGACGGCAGATACACAGTATTTT.